This TCR beta chain was documented in a study of CD8 T cells in ankylosing spondylitis (dated by TCRdb to the late 2010s). Background on the whole study: To find TCR variants linked to disease, the study profiled T cell receptor beta repertoires in ankylosing spondylitis patients and healthy donors. The full study cohort comprised 25 ankylosing spondylitis patients and over 95 healthy donors. Peripheral blood was sampled, and synovial fluid was additionally collected from ankylosing spondylitis patients. Points the paper makes about the study in general: Blood from ankylosing spondylitis patients appeared to be characterized by a TCR beta motif composed of about eight highly homologous amino acid variants. The disease-linked clones showed a CD8+ phenotype and occurred at relatively low frequencies in peripheral blood. According to the report, matched synovial fluid samples from ankylosing spondylitis patients were significantly enriched for the disease-linked clones. Some motif variants had previously been reported in the synovial fluid and blood of reactive arthritis patients, which suggests shared mechanisms of disease initiation.

This clonotype was detected ten times or more. Its antigen is unknown. Nothing much larger sits one base from this clone, and base qualities are not available. From its cysteine to its phenylalanine, the CDR3 spans 16 amino acids. Here the CDR3 DNA is all that survives: 48 bases in frame from base 1. Clipping removes 3 bases from V and 7 bases from J, with 6 as the unmatched junction base count. The germline V gene encodes CDR1 SGHRS and CDR2 YFSETQ. The sequencer listed for this sample is Illumina HiSeq 2500. Quantitative 5'-RACE with molecular barcodes was used to prepare TCR beta libraries. As for the authors' bioinformatics: Disease-linked TCR variants were identified with a new computational method built on a probabilistic model of VDJ rearrangement. Through fastp at Q25 and MiXCR, TCRdb rebuilt clones from the public reads, retaining in-frame beta chains. When rows share a CDR3 protein, they turn into one entry using the most common DNA and genes. The V and J calls and clone size are TCRdb's, not the authors'. Counted in this sample were 180,000 or so distinct CDR3 sequences; about 9.9% of them appeared once. 25% to 30% of the sample rests with the top ten.

This TCR was recovered from a male donor with ankylosing spondylitis or in good health (not recorded which). The sequenced material came from blood, either unsorted or a sorted T cell fraction (not recorded which). The receptor chain draws on TRBV5-1 and TRBJ2-3; the junction holds 15 bases that match TRBD2. The DNA sequence is given as TGCGCCAGCAGCTATGGACTAGCGGGGGGGATAAATACGCAGTATTTT. Translation gives CASSYGLAGGINTQYF.